This entry concerns a single T cell receptor (beta chain). This specimen belongs to a study of T cells in Graves' hyperthyroidism and ophthalmopathy. Looking at the study overall: Peripheral blood specimens were obtained at initial diagnosis, prior to any treatment.

Trimming stripped 3 bases from V and 4 bases from J, with 16 bases between. From germline, CDR1 is SGHVS and CDR2 FQNEAQ. This CDR3 has 16 amino acids. The study excluded patients with uncontrolled infection, other autoimmune disease, pregnancy or lactation. Ahead of any ophthalmopathy symptoms, the blood sample was obtained at the first diagnosis of hyperthyroidism. Isolation of PBMCs was performed on roughly 9 ml fresh peripheral blood. Researchers took RNA transcripts and amplified the TCR beta CDR3 regions from them. An initial round of RT-PCR targeting the TCR CDR3 relied on the HTBI primer set. TCRdb re-called the multiplex PCR reads through MiXCR, storing one row per CDR3 protein. The repertoire holds around 250,000 distinct CDR3 sequences, roughly 15% seen once, with more than 10% in the top ten.

The sequence was obtained from a middle-aged woman with Graves' hyperthyroidism that later progressed to Graves' ophthalmopathy. The chain combines TRBV7-8 with TRBJ2-1, with D uncertain. Sequenced: blood. Written as DNA, the CDR3 is TGTGCCAGCAGCTTTTATACTCGGAATTCTTACAATGAGCAGTTCTTC. Protein sequence: CASSFYTRNSYNEQFF.